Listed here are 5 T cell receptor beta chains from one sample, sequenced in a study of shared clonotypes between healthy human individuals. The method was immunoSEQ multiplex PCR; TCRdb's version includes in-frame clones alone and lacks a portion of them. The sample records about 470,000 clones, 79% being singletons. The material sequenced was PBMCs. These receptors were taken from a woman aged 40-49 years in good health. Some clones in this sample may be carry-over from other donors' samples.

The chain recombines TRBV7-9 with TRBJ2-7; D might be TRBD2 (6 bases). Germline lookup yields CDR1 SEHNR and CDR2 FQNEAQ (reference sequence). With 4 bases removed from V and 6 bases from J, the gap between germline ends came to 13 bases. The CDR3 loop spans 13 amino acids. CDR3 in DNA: TGTGCCAGCAGCTCGACGGGGGTTGGCGAGCAGTACTTC. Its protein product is CASSSTGVGEQYF.

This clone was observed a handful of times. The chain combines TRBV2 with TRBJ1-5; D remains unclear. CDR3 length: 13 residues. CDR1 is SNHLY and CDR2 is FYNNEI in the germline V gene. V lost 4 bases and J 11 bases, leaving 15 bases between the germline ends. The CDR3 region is CASSARLGWAQHF. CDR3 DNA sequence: TGTGCCAGCAGTGCCCGATTGGGCTGGGCCCAGCATTTT.

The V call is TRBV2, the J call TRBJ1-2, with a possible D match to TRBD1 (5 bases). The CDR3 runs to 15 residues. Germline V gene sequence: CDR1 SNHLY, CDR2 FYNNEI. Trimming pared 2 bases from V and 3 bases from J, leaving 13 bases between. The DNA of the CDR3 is TGTGCCAGCAGTGAATTAAGGTCGGGGGACTATGGCTACACCTTC. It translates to CASSELRSGDYGYTF.

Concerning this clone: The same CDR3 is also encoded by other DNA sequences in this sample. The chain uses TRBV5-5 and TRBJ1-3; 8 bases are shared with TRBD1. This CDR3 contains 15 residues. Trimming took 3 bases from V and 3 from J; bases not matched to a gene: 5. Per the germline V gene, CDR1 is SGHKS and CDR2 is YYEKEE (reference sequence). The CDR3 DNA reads TGTGCCAGCAGCTCCACAGGGGGAAGTGGAAACACCATATATTTT. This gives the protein CASSSTGGSGNTIYF.

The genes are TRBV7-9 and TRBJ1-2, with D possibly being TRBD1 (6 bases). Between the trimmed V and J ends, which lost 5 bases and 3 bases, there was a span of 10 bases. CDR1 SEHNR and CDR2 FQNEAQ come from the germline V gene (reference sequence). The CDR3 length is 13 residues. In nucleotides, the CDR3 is TGTGCCAGCAGCCGGGACATCGACTATGGCTACACCTTC. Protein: CASSRDIDYGYTF.